This TCR beta chain derives from a study of blood T cell repertoires in COVID-19. The germline gives CDR1 ENHRY, CDR2 SYGVKD. The CDR3 is 13 residues long. V lost 7 bases and J lost 6, with 13 bases in between. Assay: immunoSEQ multiplex PCR; the TCRdb copy retains only in-frame clones and omits some. Among 250,000 to 300,000 clones listed, 82% were seen once. What was sequenced was PBMCs or T cells enriched from blood (not recorded which). This chain joins TRBV10-3 and TRBJ1-5, with D possibly TRBD1 on 5 matching bases. This receptor was obtained from a man in his forties who had been exposed to COVID-19. In DNA, the CDR3 is TGTGCCATCACGGGGGATTTGGGTCAGCCCCAGCATTTT. It yields the protein CAITGDLGQPQHF.